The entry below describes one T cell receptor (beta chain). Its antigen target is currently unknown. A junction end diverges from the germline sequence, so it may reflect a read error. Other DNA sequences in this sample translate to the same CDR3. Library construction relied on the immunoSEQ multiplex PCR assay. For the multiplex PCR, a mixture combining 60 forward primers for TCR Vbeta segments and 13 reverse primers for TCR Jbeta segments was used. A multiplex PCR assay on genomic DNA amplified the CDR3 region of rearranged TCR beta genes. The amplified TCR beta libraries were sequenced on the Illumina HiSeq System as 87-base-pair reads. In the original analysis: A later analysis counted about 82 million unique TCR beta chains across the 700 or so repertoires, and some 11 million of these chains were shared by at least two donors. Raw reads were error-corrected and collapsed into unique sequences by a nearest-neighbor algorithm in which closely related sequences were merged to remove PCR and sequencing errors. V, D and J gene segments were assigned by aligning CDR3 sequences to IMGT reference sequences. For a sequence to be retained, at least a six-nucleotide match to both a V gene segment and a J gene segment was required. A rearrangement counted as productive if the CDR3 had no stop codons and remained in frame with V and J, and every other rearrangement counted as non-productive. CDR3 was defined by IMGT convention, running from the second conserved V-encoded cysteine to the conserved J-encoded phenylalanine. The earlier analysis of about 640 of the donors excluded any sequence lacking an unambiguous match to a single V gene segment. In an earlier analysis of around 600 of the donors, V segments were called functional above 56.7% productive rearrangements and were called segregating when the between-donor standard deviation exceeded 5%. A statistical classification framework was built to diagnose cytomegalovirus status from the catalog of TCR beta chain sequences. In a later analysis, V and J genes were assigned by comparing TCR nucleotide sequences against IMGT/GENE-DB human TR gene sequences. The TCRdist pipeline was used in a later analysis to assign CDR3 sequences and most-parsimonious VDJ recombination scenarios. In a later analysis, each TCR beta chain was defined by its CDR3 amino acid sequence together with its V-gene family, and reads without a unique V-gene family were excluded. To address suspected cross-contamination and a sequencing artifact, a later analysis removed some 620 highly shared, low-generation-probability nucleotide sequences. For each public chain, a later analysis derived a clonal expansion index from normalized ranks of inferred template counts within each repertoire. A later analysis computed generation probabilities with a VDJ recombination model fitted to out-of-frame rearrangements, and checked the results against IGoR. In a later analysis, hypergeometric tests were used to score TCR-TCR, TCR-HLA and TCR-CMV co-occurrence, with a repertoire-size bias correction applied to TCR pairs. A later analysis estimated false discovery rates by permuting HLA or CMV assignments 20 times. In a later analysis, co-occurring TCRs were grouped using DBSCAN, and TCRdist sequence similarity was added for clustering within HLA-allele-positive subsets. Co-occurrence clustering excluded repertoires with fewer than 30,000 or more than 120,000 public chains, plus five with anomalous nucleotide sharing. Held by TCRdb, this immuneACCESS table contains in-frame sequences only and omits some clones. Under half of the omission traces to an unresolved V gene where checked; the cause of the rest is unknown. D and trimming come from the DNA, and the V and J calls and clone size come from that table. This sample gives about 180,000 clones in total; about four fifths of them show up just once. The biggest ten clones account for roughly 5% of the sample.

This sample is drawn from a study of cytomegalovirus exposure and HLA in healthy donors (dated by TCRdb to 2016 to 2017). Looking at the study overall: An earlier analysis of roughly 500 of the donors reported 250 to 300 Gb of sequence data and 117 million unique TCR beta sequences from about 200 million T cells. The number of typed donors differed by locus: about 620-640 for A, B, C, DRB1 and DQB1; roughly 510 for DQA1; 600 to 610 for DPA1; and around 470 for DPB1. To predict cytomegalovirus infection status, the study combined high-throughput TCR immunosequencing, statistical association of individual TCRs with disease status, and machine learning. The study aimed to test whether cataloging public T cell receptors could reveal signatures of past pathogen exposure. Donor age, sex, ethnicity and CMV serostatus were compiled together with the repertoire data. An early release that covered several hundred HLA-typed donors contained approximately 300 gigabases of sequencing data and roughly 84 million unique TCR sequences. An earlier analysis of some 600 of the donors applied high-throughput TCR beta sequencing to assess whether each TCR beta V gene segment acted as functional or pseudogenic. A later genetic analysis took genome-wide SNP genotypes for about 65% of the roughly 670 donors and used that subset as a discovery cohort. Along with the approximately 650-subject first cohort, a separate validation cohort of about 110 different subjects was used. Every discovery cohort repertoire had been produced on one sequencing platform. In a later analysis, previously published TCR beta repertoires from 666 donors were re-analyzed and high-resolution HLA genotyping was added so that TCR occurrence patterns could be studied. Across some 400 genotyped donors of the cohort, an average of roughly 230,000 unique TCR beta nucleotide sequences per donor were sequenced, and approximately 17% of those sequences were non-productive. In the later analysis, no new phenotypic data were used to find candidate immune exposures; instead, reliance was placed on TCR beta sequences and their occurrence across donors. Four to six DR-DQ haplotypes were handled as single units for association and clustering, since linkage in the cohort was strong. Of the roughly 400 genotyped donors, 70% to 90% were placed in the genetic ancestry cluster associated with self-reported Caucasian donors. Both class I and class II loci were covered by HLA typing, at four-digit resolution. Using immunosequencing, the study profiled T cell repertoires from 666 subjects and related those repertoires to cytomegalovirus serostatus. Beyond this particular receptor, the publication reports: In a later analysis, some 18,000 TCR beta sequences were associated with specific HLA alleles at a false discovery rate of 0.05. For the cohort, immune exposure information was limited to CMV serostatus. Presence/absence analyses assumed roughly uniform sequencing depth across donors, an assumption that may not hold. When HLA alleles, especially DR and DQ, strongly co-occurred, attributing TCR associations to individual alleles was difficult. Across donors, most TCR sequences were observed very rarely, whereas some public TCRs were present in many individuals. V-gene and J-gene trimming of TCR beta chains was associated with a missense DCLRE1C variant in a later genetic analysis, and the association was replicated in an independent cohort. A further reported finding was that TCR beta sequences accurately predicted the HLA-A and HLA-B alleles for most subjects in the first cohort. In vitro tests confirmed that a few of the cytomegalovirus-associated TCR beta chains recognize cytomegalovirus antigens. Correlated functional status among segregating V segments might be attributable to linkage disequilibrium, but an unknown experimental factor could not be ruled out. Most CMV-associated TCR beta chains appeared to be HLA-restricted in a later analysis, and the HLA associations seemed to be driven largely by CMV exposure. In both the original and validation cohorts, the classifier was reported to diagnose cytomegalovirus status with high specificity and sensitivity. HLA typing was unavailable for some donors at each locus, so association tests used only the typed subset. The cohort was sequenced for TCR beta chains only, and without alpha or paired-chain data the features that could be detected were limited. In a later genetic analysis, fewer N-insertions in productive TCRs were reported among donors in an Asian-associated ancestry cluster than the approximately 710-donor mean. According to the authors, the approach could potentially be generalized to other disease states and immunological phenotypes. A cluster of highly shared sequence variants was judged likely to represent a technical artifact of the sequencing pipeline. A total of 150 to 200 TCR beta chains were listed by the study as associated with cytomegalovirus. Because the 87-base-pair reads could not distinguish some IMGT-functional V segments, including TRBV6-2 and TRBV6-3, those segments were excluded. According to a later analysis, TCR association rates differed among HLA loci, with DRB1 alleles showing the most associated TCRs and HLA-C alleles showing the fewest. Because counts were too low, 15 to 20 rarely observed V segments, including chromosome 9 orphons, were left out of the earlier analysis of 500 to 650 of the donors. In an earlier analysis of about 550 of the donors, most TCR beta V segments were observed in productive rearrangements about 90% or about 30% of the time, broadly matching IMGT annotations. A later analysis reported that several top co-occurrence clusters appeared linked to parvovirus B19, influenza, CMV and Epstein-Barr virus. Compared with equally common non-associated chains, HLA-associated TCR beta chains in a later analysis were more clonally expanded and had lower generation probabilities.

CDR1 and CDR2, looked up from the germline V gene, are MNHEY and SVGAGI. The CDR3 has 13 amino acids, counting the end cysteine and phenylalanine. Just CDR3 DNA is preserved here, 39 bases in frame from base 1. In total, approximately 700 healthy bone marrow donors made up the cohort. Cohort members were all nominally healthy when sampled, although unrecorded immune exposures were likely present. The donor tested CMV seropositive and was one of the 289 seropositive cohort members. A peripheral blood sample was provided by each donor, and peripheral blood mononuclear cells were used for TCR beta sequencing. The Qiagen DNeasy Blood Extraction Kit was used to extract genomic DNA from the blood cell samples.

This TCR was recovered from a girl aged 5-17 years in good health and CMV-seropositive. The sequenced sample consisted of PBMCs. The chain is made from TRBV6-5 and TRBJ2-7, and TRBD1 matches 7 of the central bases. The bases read TGTGCCAGCTGCTTGCGACAGGGAGAAAAGCAATACTTC. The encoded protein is CASCLRQGEKQYF.